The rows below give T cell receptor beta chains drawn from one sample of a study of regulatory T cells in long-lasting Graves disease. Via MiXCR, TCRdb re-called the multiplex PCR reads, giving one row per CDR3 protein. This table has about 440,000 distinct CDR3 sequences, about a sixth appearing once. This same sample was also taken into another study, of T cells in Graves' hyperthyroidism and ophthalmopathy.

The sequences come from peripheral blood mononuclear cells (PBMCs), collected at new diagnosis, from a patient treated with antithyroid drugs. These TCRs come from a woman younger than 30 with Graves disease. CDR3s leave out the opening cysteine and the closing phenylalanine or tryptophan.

CDR3: ASSQAGGYEQY
V: TRBV3-1
J: TRBJ2-7

CDR3: SVAPNRGKGETQY
V: TRBV29-1
J: TRBJ2-5

CDR3: ASSDRDAGPNT
V: TRBV6-1
J: TRBJ1-2

CDR3: ASSSSGKNTEAF
V: TRBV27
J: TRBJ1-1

CDR3: ASSLVKMGDTQY
V: TRBV5-1
J: TRBJ2-3

CDR3: ASSTRVPPRGQGF
V: TRBV6-1
J: TRBJ2-1

CDR3: ASSYAGTGDGELF
V: TRBV6-2/TRBV6-3
J: TRBJ2-2

CDR3: ASSYHRGLVNTEAF
V: TRBV6-2/TRBV6-3
J: TRBJ1-1

CDR3: ASGQPGVSYNEQF
V: TRBV12-3/TRBV12-4
J: TRBJ2-1

CDR3: ARYQRETDTQY
V: TRBV30
J: TRBJ2-3

CDR3: ASSQPRLAGGWNEQF
V: TRBV4-1
J: TRBJ2-1

CDR3: ASSFGLDNEQF
V: TRBV27
J: TRBJ2-1

CDR3: ATSRDLGVNTEAF
V: TRBV15
J: TRBJ1-1

CDR3: ASSFDLLNEQY
V: TRBV12-3/TRBV12-4
J: TRBJ2-7

CDR3: ASSLSLAGTRTYEQY
V: TRBV12-3/TRBV12-4
J: TRBJ2-7

CDR3: ASSQVVANNPTDTQY
V: TRBV4-1
J: TRBJ2-3

CDR3: ASSLGAASVYEQY
V: TRBV28
J: TRBJ2-7

CDR3: ASNFAGGTEAF
V: TRBV27
J: TRBJ1-1

CDR3: ATSRGWVDTEAF
V: TRBV15
J: TRBJ1-1

CDR3: ASSINRGQGEKLF
V: TRBV19
J: TRBJ1-4

CDR3: ASRQRGADTQY
V: TRBV11-3
J: -

CDR3: ASSLTQLYGYT
V: TRBV12-3/TRBV12-4
J: TRBJ1-2

CDR3: ASSGLGGSAYNEQF
V: TRBV5-1
J: TRBJ2-1

CDR3: ASSIASGTGKPTNEKLF
V: TRBV7-9
J: TRBJ1-4

CDR3: ASSLGVGTQY
V: TRBV7-8
J: TRBJ2-3

CDR3: ASSLLPGLAGGGNEQF
V: TRBV7-3
J: TRBJ2-1

CDR3: ASSYSSGGLSTDTQY
V: TRBV6-2/TRBV6-3
J: TRBJ2-3

CDR3: ASSQEGIPGANVLT
V: TRBV4-1
J: TRBJ2-6

CDR3: ASSPDSYSYEQY
V: TRBV18
J: TRBJ2-7

CDR3: ASRRRGPNYGYT
V: TRBV28
J: TRBJ1-2

CDR3: ASSLPADLYEQY
V: TRBV28
J: TRBJ2-7

CDR3: SALQGIETYEQY
V: TRBV20-1
J: TRBJ2-7

CDR3: ASSWDRGRGNTIY
V: TRBV3-1
J: TRBJ1-3

CDR3: ASSLEGRTYNEQF
V: TRBV7-8
J: TRBJ2-1

CDR3: ASSEARTGLPYGYT
V: TRBV9
J: TRBJ1-2

CDR3: ASSLLAAPTQNEQF
V: TRBV27
J: TRBJ2-1